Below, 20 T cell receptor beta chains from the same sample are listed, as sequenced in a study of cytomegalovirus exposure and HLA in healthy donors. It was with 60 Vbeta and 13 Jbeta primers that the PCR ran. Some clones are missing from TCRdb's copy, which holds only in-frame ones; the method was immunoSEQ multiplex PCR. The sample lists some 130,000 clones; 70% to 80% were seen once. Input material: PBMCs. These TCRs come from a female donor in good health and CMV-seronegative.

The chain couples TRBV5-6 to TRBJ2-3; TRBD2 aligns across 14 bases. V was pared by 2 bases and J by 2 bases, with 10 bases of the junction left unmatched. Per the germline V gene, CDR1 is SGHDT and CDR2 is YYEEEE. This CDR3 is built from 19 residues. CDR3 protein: CASSLRGGTSGSFTDTQYF. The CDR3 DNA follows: TGTGCCAGCAGCTTAAGGGGCGGGACTAGCGGGAGTTTCACAGATACGCAGTATTTT. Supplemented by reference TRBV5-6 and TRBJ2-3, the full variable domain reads DAGVTQSPTHLIKTRGQQVTLRCSPKSGHDTVSWYQQALGQGPQFIFQYYEEEERQRGNFPDRFSGHQFPNYSSELNVNALLLGDSALYLCASSLRGGTSGSFTDTQYFGPGTRLTVL.

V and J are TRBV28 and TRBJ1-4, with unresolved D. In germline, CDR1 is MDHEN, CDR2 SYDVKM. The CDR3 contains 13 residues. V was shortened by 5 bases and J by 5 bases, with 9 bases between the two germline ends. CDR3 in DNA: TGTGCCAGCAGTGCCCCCAGGAATGAAAAACTGTTTTTT. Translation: CASSAPRNEKLFF.

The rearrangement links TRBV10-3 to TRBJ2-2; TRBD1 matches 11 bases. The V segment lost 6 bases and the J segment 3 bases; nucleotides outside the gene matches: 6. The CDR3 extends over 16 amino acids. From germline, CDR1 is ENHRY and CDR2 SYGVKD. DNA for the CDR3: TGTGCCATCAGCCCCGGGACAGGGGGATACACCGGGGAGCTGTTTTTT. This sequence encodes CAISPGTGGYTGELFF.

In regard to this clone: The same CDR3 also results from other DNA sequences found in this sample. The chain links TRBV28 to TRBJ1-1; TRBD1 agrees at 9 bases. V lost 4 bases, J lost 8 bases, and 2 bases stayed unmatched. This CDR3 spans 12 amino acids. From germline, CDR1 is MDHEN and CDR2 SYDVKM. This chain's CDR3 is CASSSGQGEAFF. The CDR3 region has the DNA TGTGCCAGCAGTTCCGGACAGGGGGAAGCTTTCTTT. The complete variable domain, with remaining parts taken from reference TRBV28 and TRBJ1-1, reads DVKVTQSSRYLVKRTGEKVFLECVQDMDHENMFWYRQDPGLGLRLIYFSYDVKMKEKGDIPEGYSVSREKKERFSLILESASTNQTSMYLCASSSGQGEAFFGQGTRLTVV.

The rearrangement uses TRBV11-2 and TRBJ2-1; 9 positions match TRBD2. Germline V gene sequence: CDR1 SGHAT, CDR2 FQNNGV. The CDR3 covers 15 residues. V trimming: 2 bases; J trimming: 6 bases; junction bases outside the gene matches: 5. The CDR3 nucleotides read TGTGCCAGCAGCTTACTAGCGGGAATGGTCAATGAGCAGTTCTTC. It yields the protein CASSLLAGMVNEQFF.

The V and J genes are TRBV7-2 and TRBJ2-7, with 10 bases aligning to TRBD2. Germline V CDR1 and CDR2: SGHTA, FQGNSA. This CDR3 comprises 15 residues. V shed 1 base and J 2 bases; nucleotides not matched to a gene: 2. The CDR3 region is CASSLGSGRAYEQYF. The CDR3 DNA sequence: TGTGCCAGCAGCTTAGGGAGCGGGAGGGCCTACGAGCAGTACTTC.

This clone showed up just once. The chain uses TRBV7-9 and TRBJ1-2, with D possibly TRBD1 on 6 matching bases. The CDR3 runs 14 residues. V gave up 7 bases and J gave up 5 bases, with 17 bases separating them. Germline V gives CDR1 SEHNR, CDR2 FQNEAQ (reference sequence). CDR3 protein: CASNTGNPFYGYTF. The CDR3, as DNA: TGTGCCAGCAACACAGGGAACCCTTTTTATGGCTACACCTTC.

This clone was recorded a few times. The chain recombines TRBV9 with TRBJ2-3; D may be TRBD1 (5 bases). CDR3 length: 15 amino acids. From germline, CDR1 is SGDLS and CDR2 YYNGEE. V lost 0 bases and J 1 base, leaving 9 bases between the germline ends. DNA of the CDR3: TGTGCCAGCAGCGTAGGACAGCCCGGCACAGATACGCAGTATTTT. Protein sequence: CASSVGQPGTDTQYF. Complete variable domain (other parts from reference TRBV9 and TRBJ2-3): DSGVTQTPKHLITATGQRVTLRCSPRSGDLSVYWYQQSLDQGLQFLIQYYNGEERAKGNILERFSAQQFPDLHSELNLSSLELGDSALYFCASSVGQPGTDTQYFGPGTRLTVL.

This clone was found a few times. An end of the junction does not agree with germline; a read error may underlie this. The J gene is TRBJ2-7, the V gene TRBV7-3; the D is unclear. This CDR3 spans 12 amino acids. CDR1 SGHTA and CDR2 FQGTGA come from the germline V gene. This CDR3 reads CASSLTCESLIF. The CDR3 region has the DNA TGTGCCAGCAGCTTAACTTGCGAGTCCCTGATCTTC. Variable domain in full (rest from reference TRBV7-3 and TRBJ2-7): GAGVSQTPSNKVTEKGKYVELRCDPISGHTALYWYRQSLGQGPEFLIYFQGTGAADDSGLPNDRFFAVRPEGSVSTLKIQRTERGDSAVYLCASSLTCESLIFGPGTRLTVT.

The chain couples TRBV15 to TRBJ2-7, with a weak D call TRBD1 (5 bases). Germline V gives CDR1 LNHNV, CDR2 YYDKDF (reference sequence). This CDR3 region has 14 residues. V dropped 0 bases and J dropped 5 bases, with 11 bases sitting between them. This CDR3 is CATSRDQGNDEQYF. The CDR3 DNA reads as TGTGCCACCAGCAGAGATCAGGGAAACGACGAGCAGTACTTC. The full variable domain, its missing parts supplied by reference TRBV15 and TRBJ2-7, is DAMVIQNPRYQVTQFGKPVTLSCSQTLNHNVMYWYQQKSSQAPKLLFHYYDKDFNNEADTPDNFQSRRPNTSFCFLDIRSPGLGDTAMYLCATSRDQGNDEQYFGPGTRLTVT.

As DNA, the CDR3 is TGTGCCAGCAGCCTCTACGAGCAGTACTTC. Protein product: CASSLYEQYF. V gene TRBV28 combines with J gene TRBJ2-5, with D hard to call. The tail of the sequence fits TRBJ2-7 better, so the J call may be wrong. This CDR3 is built from 10 residues. CDR1 MDHEN and CDR2 SYDVKM come from the germline V gene.

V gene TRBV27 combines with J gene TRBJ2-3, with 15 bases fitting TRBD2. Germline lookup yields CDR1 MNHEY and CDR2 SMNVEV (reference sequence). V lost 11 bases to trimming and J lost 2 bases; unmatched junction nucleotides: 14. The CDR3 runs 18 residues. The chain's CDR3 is CAGIPGLAGGNLTDTQYF. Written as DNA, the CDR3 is TGTGCCGGGATCCCGGGACTAGCGGGAGGTAACCTCACAGATACGCAGTATTTT.

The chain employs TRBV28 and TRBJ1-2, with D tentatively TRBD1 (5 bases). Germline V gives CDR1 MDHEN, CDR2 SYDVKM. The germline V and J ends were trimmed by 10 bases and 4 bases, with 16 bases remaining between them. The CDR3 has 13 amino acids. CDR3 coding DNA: TGTGCCATTGCCCGGGGGGGTCTCTATGGCTACACCTTC. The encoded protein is CAIARGGLYGYTF.

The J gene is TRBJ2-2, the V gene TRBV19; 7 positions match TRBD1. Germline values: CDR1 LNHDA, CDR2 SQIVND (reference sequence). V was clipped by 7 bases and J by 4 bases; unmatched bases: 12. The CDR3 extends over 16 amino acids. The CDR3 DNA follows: TGTGCCAGTAATAATGTTGGGACAGACTTCACCGGGGAGCTGTTTTTT. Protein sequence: CASNNVGTDFTGELFF.

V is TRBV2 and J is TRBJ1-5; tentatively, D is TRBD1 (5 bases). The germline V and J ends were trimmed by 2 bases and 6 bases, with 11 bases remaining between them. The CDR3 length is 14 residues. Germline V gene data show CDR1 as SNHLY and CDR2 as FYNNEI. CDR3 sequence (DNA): TGTGCCAGCAGTGAATGGGGGGTGCCTCAGCCCCAGCATTTT. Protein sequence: CASSEWGVPQPQHF.

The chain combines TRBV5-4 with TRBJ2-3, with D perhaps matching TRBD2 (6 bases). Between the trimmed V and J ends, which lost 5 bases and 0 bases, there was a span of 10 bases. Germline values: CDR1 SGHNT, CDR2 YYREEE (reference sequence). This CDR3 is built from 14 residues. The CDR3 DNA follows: TGTGCCAGCAGGAATCGGGGGAGCACAGATACGCAGTATTTT. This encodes CASRNRGSTDTQYF.

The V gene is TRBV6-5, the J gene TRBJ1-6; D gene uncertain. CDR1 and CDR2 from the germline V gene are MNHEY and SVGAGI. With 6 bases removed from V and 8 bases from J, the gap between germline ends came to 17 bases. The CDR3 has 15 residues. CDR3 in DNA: TGTGCCAGCAGACGAGGATGGATCGGGGATTCACCCCTCCACTTT. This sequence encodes CASRRGWIGDSPLHF.

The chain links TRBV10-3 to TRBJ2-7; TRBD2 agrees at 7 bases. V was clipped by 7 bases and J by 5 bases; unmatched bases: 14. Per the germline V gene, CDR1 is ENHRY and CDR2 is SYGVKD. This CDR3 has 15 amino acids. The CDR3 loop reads CAIMPADGGSNEQYF. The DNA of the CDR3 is TGTGCCATCATGCCGGCTGACGGGGGGTCCAACGAGCAGTACTTC.

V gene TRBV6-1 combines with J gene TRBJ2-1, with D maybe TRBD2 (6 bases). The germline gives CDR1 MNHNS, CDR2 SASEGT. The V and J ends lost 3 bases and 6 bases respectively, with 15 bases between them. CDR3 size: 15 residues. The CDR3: CASSDWGTLGNEQFF. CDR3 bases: TGTGCCAGCAGTGACTGGGGGACTTTGGGCAATGAGCAGTTCTTC.

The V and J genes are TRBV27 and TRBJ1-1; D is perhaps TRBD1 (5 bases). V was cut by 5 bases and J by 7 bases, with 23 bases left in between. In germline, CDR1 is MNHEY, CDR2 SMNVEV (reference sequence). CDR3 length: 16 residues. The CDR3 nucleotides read TGTGCCAGCAGTAGGCAGGAGGGGTCTAGTTGGCGTGAAGCTTTCTTT. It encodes CASSRQEGSSWREAFF.